This T cell receptor beta chain emerged from a study of blood T cell repertoires in COVID-19. Using immunoSEQ multiplex PCR, the repertoire was profiled, and TCRdb retains in-frame clones only, with some absent. The data contain hundreds of thousands of clones, about 88% of them singletons. The CDR3 has 14 amino acids. Losses at the gene ends were 4 bases for V and 2 bases for J; bases not matched to a gene: 3. Germline CDR1 SGHNT, CDR2 YYREEE (reference sequence). The specimen sequenced was peripheral blood. The TCR was taken from a woman between 50 and 59 years old with COVID-19, enrolled during active disease. The chain is built from TRBV5-4 and TRBJ1-1; 9 bases fit TRBD1. As DNA, the CDR3 is TGTGCCAGCAGCCCCACAGGGGGCAACACTGAAGCTTTCTTT. It translates to CASSPTGGNTEAFF.